The clone carrying this T cell receptor beta chain was seen a single time. Its antigen is undetermined. The data stem from a study of CXCR4 blockade with PD-1 therapy in pancreatic cancer. The study's findings and limits: Frequent tumor clones were encoded by many distinct rearrangements, suggesting shared antigens.

Sequenced by immunoSEQ multiplex PCR; TCRdb stores in-frame clones only, minus some. This table has several thousand clones, approximately 60% appearing once. V lost 5 bases, J lost 5 bases, and 15 bases lay in between. Germline assignment: CDR1 MDHEN and CDR2 SYDVKM. The CDR3 extends over 14 amino acids. Specimen: tumor tissue. The chain combines TRBV28 with TRBJ1-2; D possibly corresponds to TRBD1 (5 bases). The receptor was isolated from a human donor with pancreatic ductal adenocarcinoma. For the CDR3, the DNA is TGTGCCAGCAGTCTCACCGGGACGGCGTATGGCTACACCTTC. Protein product: CASSLTGTAYGYTF.